The clone carrying this T cell receptor beta chain was observed many times. Its antigen is still unknown. The data were taken from a study of T cell repertoires in cytomegalovirus infection. Study in general: CMV infection plus the matching HLA type was flagged by public TCR beta signatures.

In TCRdb, the reads were re-called with MiXCR into one record per CDR3 protein. The sample has 100,000 to 150,000 distinct CDR3 sequences; over 25% are singletons. The CDR3 has 15 residues. V lost 1 base and J lost 1, with 9 bases in between. The V gene's germline CDR1 is SGHTA and CDR2 FQGNSA. Findings and caveats of the study: Pooled public TCR beta family frequency picked out CMV carriers with the relevant HLA.

This receptor was taken from a human donor in good health (CMV status not recorded). Some clones in this sample may be carry-over from other donors' samples. Sequenced here: CD8+ T cells from cultured PBMCs, sampled from culture after CMV antigen stimulation. J is TRBJ2-3 and V is TRBV7-2, with D maybe TRBD2 (6 bases). The CDR3 reads CASSLGGTGTDTQYF. CDR3 DNA sequence: TGTGCCAGCAGCTTAGGCGGGACGGGCACAGATACGCAGTATTTT. Drawing the rest from reference TRBV7-2 and TRBJ2-3, the complete variable domain is GAGVSQSPSNKVTEKGKDVELRCDPISGHTALYWYRQSLGQGLEFLIYFQGNSAPDKSGLPSDRFSAERTGGSVSTLTIQRTQQEDSAVYLCASSLGGTGTDTQYFGPGTRLTVL.